This T cell receptor (beta chain) was retrieved from a study of shared clonotypes between healthy human individuals. Study as a whole: The cohort comprised two women and a few men. Their ages spanned 18 to 49 years. Study outcomes and limitations: Roughly 5% of naive CD4 clonotypes were common to several donors.

Naive CD8 populations comprised CD45RO-negative cells positively selected for CCR7, excluding terminally differentiated effector memory CD45RA+ cells. Clones were read by immunoSEQ multiplex PCR, and TCRdb kept only the in-frame ones, dropping some. The repertoire has fewer than 1 million clones, 96% of them found once; the top ten carry around 0.21%. The CDR3 has 16 residues. Germline V gene sequence: CDR1 SGHRS, CDR2 YFSETQ. V lost 5 bases and J 2 bases, leaving 18 bases between the germline ends. Notes on this clone: Its antigen is unknown.

Material: naive CD8+ T cells sorted from blood. The receptor's source is a man younger than 40 in good health. This chain connects TRBV5-1 to TRBJ2-3, with TRBD1 as a possible D gene (5 bases). The CDR3 DNA reads TGCGCCAGCAGGGGGCTCCTATTCCCCAACACAGATACGCAGTATTTT. This sequence encodes CASRGLLFPNTDTQYF.